The clone carrying this T cell receptor delta chain was seen a handful of times. Its matching antigen is unknown. The junction differs from germline at one of its ends, possibly a read error. RNA was extracted from the cells and then reverse transcribed. The CDR3 regions were amplified by multiplex PCR from V-gene primers to a constant-region primer. TCRdb re-called clones from the multiplex PCR reads via CATT. The data hold 25,000 to 30,000 delta-chain clones, with nearly 7.5% observed a single time. The germline V gene encodes CDR1 TSWWSYY and CDR2 QGS. The length of the CDR3 is 18 residues. These data belong to a study of Vδ1+ human thymocytes. Findings and limits, study-wide: Despite high sort purity, roughly 18% of thymic T cell receptor delta sequences were Vdelta2. Many TRG clonotypes were shared between donors; TRD repertoires were essentially private. In the thymus, TRG and TRD repertoires looked highly polyclonal with Gaussian CDR3 lengths.

Sequencing input: Vdelta1+ gamma-delta thymocytes from the thymus. Specified subset: FACS-sorted CD3+ TCRalphabeta- TCRVdelta1+ TCRVdelta2- thymocytes. The TCR comes from a girl under two years old who had congenital heart surgery. The V gene is TRDV1, the J gene TRDJ1, with TRDD3 identical over 9 bases. CDR3 region: CALGLPFLWGITTDKLIF. CDR3 DNA: TGTGCACTTGGGCTCCCGTTCCTCTGGGGGATTACCACCGATAAACTCATCTTT.